This TCR beta chain was captured by sequencing in a study of blood T cell repertoires in COVID-19. Study as a whole: Sites across the United States, Italy and Spain contributed samples from acute and convalescent COVID-19.

This CDR3 is built from 13 residues. Germline V gene data show CDR1 as LNHDA and CDR2 as SQIVND (reference sequence). The V end was cut by 3 bases, the J end by 11 bases, with 16 bases between. Under the authors' procedure: How many nucleated cells were present was estimated from reference gene primer amplification. TCRdb's table, derived via immunoSEQ multiplex PCR, lists solely in-frame clones and lacks some. V, J and clone size reflect that table, while D and trimming were determined from the DNA. Of roughly 410,000 clones listed, 87% were seen once; the top ten hold 2.3%. Followed longitudinally, the Seattle patients had been enrolled during active infection.

Sequencing input: peripheral blood. The chain uses TRBV19 and TRBJ1-1, with a weak D call TRBD1 (5 bases). This receptor was taken from a woman aged 60-75 years with COVID-19, enrolled during active disease. CDR3 in DNA: TGTGCCAGTAGTATCGGAGGGGTATCCTATGCTTTCTTT. Protein product: CASSIGGVSYAFF.